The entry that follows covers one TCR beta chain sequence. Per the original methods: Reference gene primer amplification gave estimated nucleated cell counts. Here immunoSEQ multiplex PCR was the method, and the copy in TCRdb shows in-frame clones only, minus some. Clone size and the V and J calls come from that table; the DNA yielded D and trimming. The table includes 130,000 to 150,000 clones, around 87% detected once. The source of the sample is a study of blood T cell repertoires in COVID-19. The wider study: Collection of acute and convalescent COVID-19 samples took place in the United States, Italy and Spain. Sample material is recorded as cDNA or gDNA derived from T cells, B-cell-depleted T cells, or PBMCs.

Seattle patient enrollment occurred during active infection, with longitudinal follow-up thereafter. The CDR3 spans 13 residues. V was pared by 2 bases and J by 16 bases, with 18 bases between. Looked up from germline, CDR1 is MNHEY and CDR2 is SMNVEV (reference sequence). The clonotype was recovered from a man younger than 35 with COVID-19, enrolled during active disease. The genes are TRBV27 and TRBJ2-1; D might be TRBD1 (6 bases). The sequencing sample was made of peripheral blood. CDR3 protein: CASSLDRTGRGFF. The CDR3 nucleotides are TGTGCCAGCAGTTTAGACAGGACGGGCCGGGGATTCTTC.